Here is one T cell receptor beta chain with its context. This receptor's antigen is unknown. Base qualities are missing; no much larger clone stands one base away. V is cut back by 2 bases and J by 6 bases, with 6 bases in the junction unmatched. CDR1 and CDR2, per the germline V gene (reference sequence), are LGHDT and YNNKEL. The CDR3 holds 15 amino acids from the cysteine to the phenylalanine. Just CDR3 DNA is preserved here, 45 bases in frame from base 1. Whole blood was collected in K2EDTA tubes by collaborating institutions according to the institutions' own protocols. For TCRbeta analysis, collaborators shipped samples as frozen whole blood, isolated PBMCs, or DNA extracted from either of those sample types. The entry originates in a study of blood T cell repertoires in COVID-19 (dated by TCRdb to the early 2020s). A note on the overall study: Samples from collaborators originated in the United States, Italy and Spain and spanned both the acute and convalescent phases of COVID-19. Where available, HLA class I and class II types were obtained from metadata supplied by the sample provider rather than from assay-based typing. The repertoires were released in a freely available public database meant as a resource for research on the immune response to SARS-CoV-2. The material from the prospective study consisted of cDNA or gDNA derived from T cells, B-cell-depleted T cells, or PBMCs. Samples were obtained from the ongoing ImmuneRACE study (first 160 participants) and from 1,254 subjects provided by 6 global collaborators. Nearly every sample came with metadata listing a de-identified subject ID, COVID-19 status, age in years and sex. The dataset comprised deeply sampled blood TCRbeta repertoires from subjects exposed to, actively infected with, or recovered from COVID-19. Here is what the overall study found, with its caveats: How much clinical and demographic metadata was included differed by source and by participant, and the metadata was provided uncurated.

The immunoSEQ Assay, a bias-controlled multiplex PCR, was used to amplify TCRbeta CDR3 regions from genomic DNA. The authors' analysis ran thus. The number of nucleated cells in each sample was estimated from the amplification of reference gene primers within the assay. Sequence reads were collapsed and filtered to measure the absolute abundance of every unique TCRbeta CDR3 rearrangement. For each sample, productive Simpson clonality was calculated as the square root of Simpson's diversity index over productive rearrangements. The source is immuneACCESS, and TCRdb retained only in-frame sequences with V and J called. Part of the clones is not carried over; for the studies checked, unresolved V genes explain less than half of this, and the remainder is unexplained. D and trimming come from the DNA, and the V and J calls and clone size come from that table. This sample lists about 67,000 clones; around 87% were detected once. Around 5% of the sample comes from the top ten.

This sequence originates from a man in his fifties or sixties with active COVID-19. The chain was built from TRBV3-1 (or the pseudogene TRBV3-2) and TRBJ1-4; 7 bases in between match TRBD1. The sample taken for sequencing was peripheral blood. The encoded CDR3 is CASSQTGTAYEKLFF. The bases read TGTGCCAGCAGCCAAACCGGGACAGCATATGAAAAACTGTTTTTT.